This T cell receptor (beta chain) was recovered during a study of T-cell memory formation after mild COVID-19. Broader study findings: What remained unconfirmed was the SARS-CoV-2 specificity of second-wave clones peaking on day 37. In pre-infection memory, a portion of responding clones appeared, which suggested that cross-reactive memory joined.

On this clonotype itself: Its antigen remains unknown.

V gave up 2 bases and J gave up 1 base, with 9 bases separating them. This CDR3 is 15 amino acids long. It was 5'RACE with constant-segment primers that produced the TCR alpha and TCR beta cDNA libraries, which carried sample barcodes and UMIs. Using its own MiXCR run on the 5' RACE reads, TCRdb lists one record per CDR3 protein. The table shows about half a million distinct CDR3 sequences, with 15% to 20% occurring only once. The clonotype comes from an adult woman who had mild COVID-19 (a few samples of this study predate the infection). Cell type and time point are not known. Source material: PBMCs or a T cell subset sorted from them (not recorded which). The chain carries TRBV12-3 or TRBV12-4 and TRBJ2-4; a weak D match, TRBD2 (6 bases). CDR3 loop: CASSLPRGAKNIQYF. The CDR3 coding sequence is TGTGCCAGCAGTTTACCTCGGGGGGCCAAAAACATTCAGTACTTC.